Shown below are 8 T cell receptor beta chains from a single sample sequenced in a study of OX40 agonist ivuxolimab in advanced cancers. The assay was immunoSEQ multiplex PCR, and TCRdb's table has in-frame clones only and misses some. Of more than 30,000 clones in the sample, about 85% are singletons; the top ten hold 2% to 2.5%. Sequenced material: CD4+ or CD8+ T cells sorted from blood, taken in a trial of the OX40 agonist ivuxolimab. These receptors were obtained from an adult with an advanced solid tumor such as melanoma, head and neck, liver or kidney cancer.

This chain uses TRBV7-3 with TRBJ2-3; 7 positions agree with TRBD2. The length of the CDR3 is 13 residues. The germline gives CDR1 SGHTA, CDR2 FQGTGA. The ends lost 6 bases at V and 5 bases at J; junction bases unmatched: 5. This CDR3 reads CASSRSGGDTQYF. The CDR3 coding sequence is TGTGCCAGCAGTCGCTCGGGGGGAGATACGCAGTATTTT.

V gene TRBV18 combines with J gene TRBJ2-3, with D perhaps matching TRBD1 (6 bases). V dropped 7 bases and J dropped 5 bases, with 16 bases sitting between them. CDR1 is KGHSH and CDR2 is LQKENI in the germline V gene. CDR3 length equals 14 residues. The CDR3 is CASLTGTSQDTQYF. The CDR3 DNA sequence: TGTGCCAGCTTAACGGGGACATCACAAGATACGCAGTATTTT.

The CDR3 region is CASSLARTAKETQYF. CDR3 coding DNA: TGTGCCAGCAGCTTGGCCCGGACAGCGAAAGAGACCCAGTACTTC. The rearrangement uses TRBV5-4 and TRBJ2-5, with D possibly being TRBD1 (6 bases). V was trimmed by 0 bases and J by 3 bases, leaving 12 bases between them. This CDR3 contains 15 residues. The germline V gene has CDR1 SGHNT and CDR2 YYREEE (reference sequence).

This clone has only one observation. The chain links TRBV2 to TRBJ2-1; the D gene is possibly TRBD2 (5 bases). CDR1 SNHLY and CDR2 FYNNEI come from the germline V gene. The V end was cut by 8 bases, the J end by 10 bases, with 18 bases between. The CDR3 is 13 residues long. The chain's CDR3 is CASDPARLREQFF. The CDR3 coding sequence is TGTGCCAGCGACCCCGCTAGACTACGGGAGCAGTTCTTC. The complete variable domain, with remaining parts taken from reference TRBV2 and TRBJ2-1, reads EPEVTQTPSHQVTQMGQEVILRCVPISNHLYFYWYRQILGQKVEFLVSFYNNEISEKSEIFDDQFSVERPDGSNFTLKIRSTKLEDSAMYFCASDPARLREQFFGPGTRLTVL.

V and J are TRBV12-1 and TRBJ1-1. TRBV12-1 is annotated as a pseudogene. This CDR3 comprises 13 residues. For the CDR3, the DNA is TGTGCCAGCAGCCTCGGACGAGACACTGAAGCTTTCTTT. It is translated as CASSLGRDTEAFF.

The chain uses TRBV5-1 and TRBJ2-5; no definite D call. CDR1 is SGHRS, CDR2 YFSETQ, per germline. The V end lost 7 bases, the J end lost 2 bases, and 12 bases lay between the germline ends. The CDR3 covers 13 residues. CDR3 loop: CASRRSRQETQYF. The CDR3 coding sequence is TGCGCCAGCCGGAGAAGTCGGCAAGAGACCCAGTACTTC.

Only one count was recorded for this clone. This chain connects TRBV6-1 to TRBJ2-1; 7 bases fit TRBD1. The CDR3 is 15 residues long. Losses at the gene ends were 4 bases for V and 3 bases for J; bases not matched to a gene: 6. Per germline, CDR1 MNHNS and CDR2 SASEGT. CDR3 bases: TGTGCCAGCAGTGGAAACAGGGGACACTACAATGAGCAGTTCTTC. It codes for CASSGNRGHYNEQFF.

This rearrangement joins TRBV7-9 to TRBJ2-3; 9 nucleotides agree with TRBD2. Germline lookup yields CDR1 SEHNR and CDR2 FQNEAQ (reference sequence). The CDR3 length is 17 residues. V trimming: 6 bases; J trimming: 1 base; junction bases outside the gene matches: 11. The CDR3 DNA reads as TGTGCCAGCAGTCAGCGGGGGGCCCAAAGCCGCACAGATACGCAGTATTTT. This translates into CASSQRGAQSRTDTQYF.